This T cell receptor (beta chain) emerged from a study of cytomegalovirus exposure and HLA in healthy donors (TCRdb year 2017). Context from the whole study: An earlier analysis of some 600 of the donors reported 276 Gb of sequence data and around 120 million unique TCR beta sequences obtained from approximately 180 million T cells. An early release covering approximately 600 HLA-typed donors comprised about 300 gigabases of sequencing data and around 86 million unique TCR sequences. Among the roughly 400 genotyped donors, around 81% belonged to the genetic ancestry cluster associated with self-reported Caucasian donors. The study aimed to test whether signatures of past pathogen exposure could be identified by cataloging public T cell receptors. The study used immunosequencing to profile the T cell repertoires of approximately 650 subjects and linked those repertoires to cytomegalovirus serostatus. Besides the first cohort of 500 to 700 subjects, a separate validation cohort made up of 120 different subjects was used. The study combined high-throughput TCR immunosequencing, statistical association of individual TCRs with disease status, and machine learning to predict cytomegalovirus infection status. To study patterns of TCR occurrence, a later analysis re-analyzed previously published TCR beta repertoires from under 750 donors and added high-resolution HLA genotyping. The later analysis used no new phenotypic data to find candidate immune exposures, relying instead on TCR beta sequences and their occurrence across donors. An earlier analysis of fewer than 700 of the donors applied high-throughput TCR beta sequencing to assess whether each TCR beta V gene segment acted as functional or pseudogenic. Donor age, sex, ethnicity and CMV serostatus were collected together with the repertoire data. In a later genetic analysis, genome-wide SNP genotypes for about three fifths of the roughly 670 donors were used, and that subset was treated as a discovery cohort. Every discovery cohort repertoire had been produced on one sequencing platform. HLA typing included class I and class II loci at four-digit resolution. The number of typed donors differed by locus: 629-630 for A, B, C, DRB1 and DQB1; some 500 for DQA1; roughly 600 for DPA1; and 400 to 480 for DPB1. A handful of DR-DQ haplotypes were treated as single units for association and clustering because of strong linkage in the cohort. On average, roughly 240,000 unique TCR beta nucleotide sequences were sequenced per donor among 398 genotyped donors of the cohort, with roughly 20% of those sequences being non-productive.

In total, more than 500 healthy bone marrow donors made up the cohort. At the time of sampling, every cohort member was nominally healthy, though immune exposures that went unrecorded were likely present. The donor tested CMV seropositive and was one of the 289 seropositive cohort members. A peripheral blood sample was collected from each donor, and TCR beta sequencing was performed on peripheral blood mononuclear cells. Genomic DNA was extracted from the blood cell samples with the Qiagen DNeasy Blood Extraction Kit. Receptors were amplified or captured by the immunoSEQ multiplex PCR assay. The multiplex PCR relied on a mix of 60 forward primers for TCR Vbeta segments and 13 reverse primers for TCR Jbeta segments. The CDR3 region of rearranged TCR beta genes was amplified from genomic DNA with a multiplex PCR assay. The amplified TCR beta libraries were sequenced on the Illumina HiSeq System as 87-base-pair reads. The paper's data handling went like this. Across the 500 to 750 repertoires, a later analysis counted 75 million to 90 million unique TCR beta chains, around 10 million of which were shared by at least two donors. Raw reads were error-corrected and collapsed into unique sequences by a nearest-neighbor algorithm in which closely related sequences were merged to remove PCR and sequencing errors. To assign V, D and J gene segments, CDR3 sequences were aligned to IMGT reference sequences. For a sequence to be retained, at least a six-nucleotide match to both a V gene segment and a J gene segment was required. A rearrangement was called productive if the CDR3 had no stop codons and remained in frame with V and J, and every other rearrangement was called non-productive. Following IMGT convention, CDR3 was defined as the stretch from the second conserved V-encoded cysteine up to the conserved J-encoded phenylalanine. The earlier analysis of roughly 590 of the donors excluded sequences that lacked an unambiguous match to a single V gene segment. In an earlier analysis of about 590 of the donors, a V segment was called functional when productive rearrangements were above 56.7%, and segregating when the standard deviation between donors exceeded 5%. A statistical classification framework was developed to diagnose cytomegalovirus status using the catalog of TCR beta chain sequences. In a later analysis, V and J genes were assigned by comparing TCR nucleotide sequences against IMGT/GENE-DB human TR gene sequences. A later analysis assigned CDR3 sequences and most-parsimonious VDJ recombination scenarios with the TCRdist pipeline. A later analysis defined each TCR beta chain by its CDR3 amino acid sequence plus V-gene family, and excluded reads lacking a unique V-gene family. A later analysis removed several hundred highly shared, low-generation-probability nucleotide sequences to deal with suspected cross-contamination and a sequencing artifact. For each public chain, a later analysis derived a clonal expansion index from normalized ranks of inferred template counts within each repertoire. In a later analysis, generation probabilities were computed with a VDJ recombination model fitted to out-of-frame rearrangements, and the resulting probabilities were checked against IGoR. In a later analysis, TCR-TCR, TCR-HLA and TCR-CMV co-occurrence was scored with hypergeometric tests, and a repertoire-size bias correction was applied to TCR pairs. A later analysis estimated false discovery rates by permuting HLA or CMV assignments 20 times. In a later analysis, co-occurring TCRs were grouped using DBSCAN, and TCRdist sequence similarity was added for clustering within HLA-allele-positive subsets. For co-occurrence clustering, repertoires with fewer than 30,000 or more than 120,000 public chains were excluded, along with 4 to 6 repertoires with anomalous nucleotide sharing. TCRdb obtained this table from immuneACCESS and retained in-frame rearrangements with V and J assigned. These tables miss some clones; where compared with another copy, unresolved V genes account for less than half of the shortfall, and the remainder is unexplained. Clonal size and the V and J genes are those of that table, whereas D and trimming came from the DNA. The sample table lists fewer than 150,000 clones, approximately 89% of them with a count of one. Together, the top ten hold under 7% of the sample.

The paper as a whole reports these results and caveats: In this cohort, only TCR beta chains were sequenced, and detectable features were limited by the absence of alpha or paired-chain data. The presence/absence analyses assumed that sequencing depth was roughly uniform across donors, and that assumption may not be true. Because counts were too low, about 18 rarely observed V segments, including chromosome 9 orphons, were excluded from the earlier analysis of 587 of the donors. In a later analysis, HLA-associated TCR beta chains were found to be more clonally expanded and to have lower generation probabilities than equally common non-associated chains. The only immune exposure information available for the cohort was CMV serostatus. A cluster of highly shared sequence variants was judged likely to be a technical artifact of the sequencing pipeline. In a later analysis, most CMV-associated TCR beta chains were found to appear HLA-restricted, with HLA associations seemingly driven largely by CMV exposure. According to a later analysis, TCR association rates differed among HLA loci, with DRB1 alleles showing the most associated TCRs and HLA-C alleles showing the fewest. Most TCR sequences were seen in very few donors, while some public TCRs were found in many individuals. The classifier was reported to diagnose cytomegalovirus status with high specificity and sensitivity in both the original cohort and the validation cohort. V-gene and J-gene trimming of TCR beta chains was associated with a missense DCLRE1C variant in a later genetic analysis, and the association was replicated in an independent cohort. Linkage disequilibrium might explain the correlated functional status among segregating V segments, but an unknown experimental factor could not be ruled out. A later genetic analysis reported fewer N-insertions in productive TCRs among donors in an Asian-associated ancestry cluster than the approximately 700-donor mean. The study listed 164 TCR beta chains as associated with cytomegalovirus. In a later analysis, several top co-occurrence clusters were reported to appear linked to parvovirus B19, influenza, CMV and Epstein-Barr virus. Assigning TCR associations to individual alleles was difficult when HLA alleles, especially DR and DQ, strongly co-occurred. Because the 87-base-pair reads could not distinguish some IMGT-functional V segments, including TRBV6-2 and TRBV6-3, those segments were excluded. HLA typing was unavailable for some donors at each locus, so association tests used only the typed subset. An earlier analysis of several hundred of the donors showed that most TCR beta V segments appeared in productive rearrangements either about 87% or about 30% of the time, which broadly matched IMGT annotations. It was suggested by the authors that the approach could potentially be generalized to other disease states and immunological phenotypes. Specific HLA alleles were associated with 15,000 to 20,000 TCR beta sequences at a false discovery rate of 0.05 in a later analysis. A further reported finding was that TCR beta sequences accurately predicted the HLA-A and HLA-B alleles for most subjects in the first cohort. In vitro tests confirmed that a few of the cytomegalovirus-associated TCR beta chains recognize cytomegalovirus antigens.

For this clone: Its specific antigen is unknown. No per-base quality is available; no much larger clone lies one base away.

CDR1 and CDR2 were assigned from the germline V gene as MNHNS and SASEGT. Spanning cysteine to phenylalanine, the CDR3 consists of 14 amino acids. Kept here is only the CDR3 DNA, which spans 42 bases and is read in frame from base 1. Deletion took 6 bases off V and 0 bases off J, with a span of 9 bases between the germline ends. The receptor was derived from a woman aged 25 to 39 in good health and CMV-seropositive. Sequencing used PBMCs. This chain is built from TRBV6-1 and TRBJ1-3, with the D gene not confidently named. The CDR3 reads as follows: CASSLTFSGNTIYF. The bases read TGTGCCAGCAGCCTTACTTTCTCTGGAAACACCATATATTTT.